This T cell receptor (beta chain) was obtained from a study of PD-1 blockade in classical Hodgkin lymphoma (dated by TCRdb to the early 2020s). Regarding the study in general: Nivolumab dosing was 3 mg/kg intravenously every 2 weeks, continuing until either disease progression or unacceptable toxicity. To define a peripheral blood immune signature of response to PD-1 blockade in classical Hodgkin lymphoma, the study combined TCR beta sequencing with CyTOF. On the study overall, not on this receptor specifically: Baseline TCR diversity was reported to be lower in newly diagnosed patients than in healthy donors and to be lower still in relapsed/refractory patients. Trial patients with a complete response had baseline diversity similar to that of newly diagnosed patients, while partial responders and progressors had significantly lower diversity. Lower diversity was seen in patients whose nivolumab began less than 1 year after ASCT, and these patients were left out of later analyses so that immune reconstitution would not confound the results. By C4D1, a significant rise was seen in CD4+ TCR diversity but not in CD8+ TCR diversity (p=0.0027 vs p=0.16), and the rise was most apparent among complete responders (p=0.02). The study was limited to a single clinical trial cohort, and causes of repertoire differences, possibly disease activity or prior therapy, remained undefined.

Genomic DNA was extracted with the Qiagen DNeasy kit from unsorted PBMCs and from negatively selected CD4+ and CD8+ fractions. TCR beta CDR3 regions were subjected to amplification by immunoSEQ multiplex PCR with primers that anneal to V and J segments. Amplification bias was minimized using a synthetic immune receptor repertoire, and residual bias was removed computationally after sequencing. Regarding the original processing steps: Repertoire diversity was quantified as the Shannon entropy index using custom Python scripts. Unsorted, CD4+ and CD8+ repertoires were analyzed separately, except in combined analyses where CD4+ and CD8+ sequences were merged in silico. Clonal expansion was defined as at least a 2-fold frequency increase after treatment relative to C1D1, with a pseudocount of 0.5 for undetected baseline clones. Clones with 0 or 1 copy at C1D1 were classified as singleton clones, and clones with 2 or more copies were classified as non-singleton clones. Clones expanded in unsorted samples were annotated as CD4+, CD8+ or unknown by matching protein sequences in sorted samples from the same patient. Diversity changes from C1D1 to C4D1 were tested in paired samples using Wilcoxon tests. Held by TCRdb, this immuneACCESS table contains in-frame sequences only and omits some clones. Under half of the omission traces to an unresolved V gene where checked; the cause of the rest is unknown. V, J and clone size are taken as reported in that table, and D and trimming were inferred from the DNA itself. This sample lists roughly 20,000 clones; about 81% were detected once. The ten top clones hold 6.3% of the sample.

The time point label, read with the paper, signifies: cycle 1 day 1 (C1D1), immediately before nivolumab initiation. Every trial patient had relapsed after autologous stem cell transplantation, and cohorts A, B and C differed in prior brentuximab vedotin exposure. The trial cohort was composed of approximately 60 patients with relapsed/refractory classical Hodgkin lymphoma, for whom complete response, partial response or progressive disease was recorded as best overall response. Single-agent nivolumab was administered to trial patients in the multi-cohort phase II CheckMate 205 trial. An independent review committee assessed best overall response by applying the 2007 International Working Group response criteria. PBMCs from the trial were collected at three points: immediately before nivolumab initiation (C1D1), and during therapy at cycle 2 day 1 and cycle 4 day 1. Peripheral blood was collected in 8 mL Vacutainer Cell Preparation Tubes, from which PBMCs were isolated by centrifugation and then cryopreserved.

A word on this clone: Its antigen target is currently unknown. Base-call qualities are not available, and no considerably larger clone is one nucleotide away.

Trimming costs V 5 bases and J 6 bases, and their ends lie 13 bases apart. Reading from cysteine to phenylalanine, the CDR3 counts 13 amino acids. The retained sequence is limited to the CDR3, 39 bases, with the frame set at the first base. From a lookup of the germline V gene, CDR1 and CDR2 are SQVTM and ANQGSEA. This sequence was found in a human donor with classical Hodgkin lymphoma. The chain joins TRBV29-1 to TRBJ2-2; TRBD1 is a weak D gene call, 6 bases matching. Source: peripheral blood mononuclear cells (PBMCs), taken at baseline. In nucleotides, the sequence is TGCAGCGTTTCGGACCGACAGGCCGGGGAGCTGTTTTTT. Translated, this is CSVSDRQAGELFF.